This TCR beta chain was sequenced during a study of T cells in Graves' hyperthyroidism and ophthalmopathy. Study-level points and caveats: Appearing also in blood were most of the thyroid clonotypes expanded above 0.001. Stable hyperthyroidism was separated from ophthalmopathy by a model based on 13 V-J features. The model foresaw ophthalmopathy a median roughly 6.3 months prior to onset.

PBMCs stemmed from 8.5 to 10 ml fresh peripheral blood. From germline, CDR1 is LNHDA and CDR2 SQIVND (reference sequence). Trimming cost V 7 bases and J 0 bases, with 10 bases left between them. There are 14 residues in the CDR3. Amplification targeted TCR beta CDR3 regions from RNA transcripts. An initial round of RT-PCR targeting the TCR CDR3 relied on the HTBI primer set. MiXCR was run by TCRdb on the multiplex PCR reads, yielding one entry per CDR3 protein. The sample includes about 600,000 distinct CDR3 sequences, roughly 15% of them seen just once. Note on this clonotype: Its specificity is unknown.

Input material: blood. The chain combines TRBV19 with TRBJ2-4; D could derive from TRBD1 or TRBD2 (5 bases each). The receptor was isolated from a woman in her forties with Graves' ophthalmopathy. The CDR3 sequence: CASNPGTAKNIQYF. The CDR3 nucleotides are TGTGCCAGTAACCCCGGGACAGCCAAAAACATTCAGTACTTC. The entire variable domain, with the rest obtained from reference TRBV19 and TRBJ2-4, is as follows: DGGITQSPKYLFRKEGQNVTLSCEQNLNHDAMYWYRQDPGQGLRLIYYSQIVNDFQKGDIAEGYSVSREKKESFPLTVTSAQKNPTAFYLCASNPGTAKNIQYFGAGTRLSVL.